This TCR beta chain was found in a study of T cell clonality in common variable immunodeficiency. Study-level results: Reportedly, TCR beta sequences from common variable immunodeficiency showed fewer deletions and N-nucleotide insertions.

This clone appeared a few times. What it recognizes is unknown. The read is 3 residues too short to cover the CDR3 end, so that end is filled in from the germline J gene. Clones were sequenced by immunoSEQ multiplex PCR, and TCRdb holds only the in-frame ones, with some missing. The sample contains tens of thousands of clones, none of them singletons. Reduced serum IgG, IgA and/or IgM plus specific antibody deficiency defined CVID. For at least one year, all CVID subjects received replacement immunoglobulin. The germline CDR1 and CDR2 sequences are SEHNR and FQNEAQ (reference sequence). The V end lost 5 bases, the J end lost 0 bases, and 9 bases lay between the germline ends. The CDR3 extends over 14 amino acids.

The sequence was collected from a human donor with common variable immunodeficiency. The V and J genes are TRBV7-9 and TRBJ2-3; unclear D gene. Sequenced: peripheral blood mononuclear cells. The part of the CDR3 DNA that was read is TGTGCCAGCAGCCGCGATGCTAGCACAGATACG. It translates to CASSRDASTDT. The entire CDR3 sequence reads CASSRDASTDTQYF. The full variable domain, completed using reference TRBV7-9 and TRBJ2-3, is DTGVSQNPRHKITKRGQNVTFRCDPISEHNRLYWYRQTLGQGPEFLTYFQNEAQLEKSRLLSDRFSAERPKGSFSTLEIQRTEQGDSAMYLCASSRDASTDTQYFGPGTRLTVL.